This T cell receptor (beta chain) was sequenced in a study of cytomegalovirus exposure and HLA in healthy donors. Whole-study context: Among about 179 million T cells, an earlier analysis found roughly 100 million unique TCR beta sequences. Study-level points and caveats: Later work found most CMV-associated TCR beta chains apparently HLA-restricted. Donors were assumed by presence/absence analyses to have roughly uniform sequencing depth.

The CDR3 loop spans 15 amino acids. Germline V CDR1 and CDR2: SGHNT, YYREEE (reference sequence). Germline trimming cut 0 bases from V and 5 bases from J; bases unmatched to any gene: 3. A word on this clone: What it recognizes is unknown. This specimen includes other DNA sequences encoding the same CDR3.

PCR was performed using 60 Vbeta and 13 Jbeta primers. The assay was immunoSEQ multiplex PCR, and TCRdb's table has in-frame clones only and misses some. The top ten hold less than 7% of the sample, which has about 130,000 clones, roughly 74% seen once. The V call is TRBV5-4, the J call TRBJ2-1; 9 bases agree with TRBD2. Material for sequencing was PBMCs. This receptor was obtained from a woman aged 45-65 years in good health and CMV-seropositive. As DNA, the CDR3 is TGTGCCAGCAGCTTGGGAAGCGGGGGGAACAATGAGCAGTTCTTC. This sequence encodes CASSLGSGGNNEQFF.